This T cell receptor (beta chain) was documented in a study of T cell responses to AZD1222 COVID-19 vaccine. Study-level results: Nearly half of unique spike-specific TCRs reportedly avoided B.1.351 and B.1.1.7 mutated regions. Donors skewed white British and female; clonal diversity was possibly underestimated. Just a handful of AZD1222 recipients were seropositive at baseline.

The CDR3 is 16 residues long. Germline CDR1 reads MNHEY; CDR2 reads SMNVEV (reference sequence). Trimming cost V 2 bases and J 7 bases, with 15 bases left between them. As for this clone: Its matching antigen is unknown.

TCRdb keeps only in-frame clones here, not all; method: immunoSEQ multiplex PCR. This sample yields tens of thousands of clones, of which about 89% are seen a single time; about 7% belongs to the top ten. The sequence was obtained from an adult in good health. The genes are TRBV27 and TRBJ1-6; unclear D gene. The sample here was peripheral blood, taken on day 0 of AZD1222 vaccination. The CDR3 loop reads CASSLIGSRRNSPLHF. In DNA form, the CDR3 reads TGTGCCAGCAGTTTAATCGGGTCCCGGAGGAATTCACCCCTCCACTTT.